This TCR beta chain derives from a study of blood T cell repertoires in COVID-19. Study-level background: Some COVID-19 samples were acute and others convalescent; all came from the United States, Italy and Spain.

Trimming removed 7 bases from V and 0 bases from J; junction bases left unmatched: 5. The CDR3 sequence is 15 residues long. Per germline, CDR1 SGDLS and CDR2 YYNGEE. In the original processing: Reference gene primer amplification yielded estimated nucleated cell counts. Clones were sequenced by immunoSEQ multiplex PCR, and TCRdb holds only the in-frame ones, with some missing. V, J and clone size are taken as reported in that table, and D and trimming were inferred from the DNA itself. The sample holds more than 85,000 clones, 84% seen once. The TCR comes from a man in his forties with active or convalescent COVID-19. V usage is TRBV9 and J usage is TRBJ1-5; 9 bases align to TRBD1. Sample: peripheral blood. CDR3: CASAQGANSNQPQHF. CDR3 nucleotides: TGTGCCAGCGCACAGGGGGCAAATAGCAATCAGCCCCAGCATTTT.